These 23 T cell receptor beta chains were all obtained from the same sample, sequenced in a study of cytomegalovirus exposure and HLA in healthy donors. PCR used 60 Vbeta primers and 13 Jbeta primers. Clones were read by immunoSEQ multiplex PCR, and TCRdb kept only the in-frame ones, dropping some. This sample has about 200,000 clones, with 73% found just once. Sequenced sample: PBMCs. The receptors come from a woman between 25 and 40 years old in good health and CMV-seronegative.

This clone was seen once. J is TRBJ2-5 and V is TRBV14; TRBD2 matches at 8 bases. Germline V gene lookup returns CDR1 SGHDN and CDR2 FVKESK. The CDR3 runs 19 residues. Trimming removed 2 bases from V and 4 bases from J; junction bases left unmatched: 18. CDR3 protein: CASSQRGRGGLPGLETQYF. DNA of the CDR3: TGTGCCAGCAGCCAACGCGGTCGGGGGGGCCTTCCCGGCCTAGAGACCCAGTACTTC.

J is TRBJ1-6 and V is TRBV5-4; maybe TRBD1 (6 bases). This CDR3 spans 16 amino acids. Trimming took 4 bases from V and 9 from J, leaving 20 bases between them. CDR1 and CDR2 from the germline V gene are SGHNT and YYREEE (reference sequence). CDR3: CASSMGRGASGSPLHF. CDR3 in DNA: TGTGCCAGCAGCATGGGCCGGGGGGCGTCGGGTTCACCCCTCCACTTT. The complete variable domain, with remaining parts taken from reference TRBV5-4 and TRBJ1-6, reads ETGVTQSPTHLIKTRGQQVTLRCSSQSGHNTVSWYQQALGQGPQFIFQYYREEENGRGNFPPRFSGLQFPNYSSELNVNALELDDSALYLCASSMGRGASGSPLHFGNGTRLTVT.

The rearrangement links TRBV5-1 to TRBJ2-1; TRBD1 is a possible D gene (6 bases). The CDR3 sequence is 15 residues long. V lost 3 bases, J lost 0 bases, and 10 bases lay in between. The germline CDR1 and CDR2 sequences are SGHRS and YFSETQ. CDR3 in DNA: TGCGCCAGCAGCTCAGACAGGATCTCCTACAATGAGCAGTTCTTC. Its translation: CASSSDRISYNEQFF.

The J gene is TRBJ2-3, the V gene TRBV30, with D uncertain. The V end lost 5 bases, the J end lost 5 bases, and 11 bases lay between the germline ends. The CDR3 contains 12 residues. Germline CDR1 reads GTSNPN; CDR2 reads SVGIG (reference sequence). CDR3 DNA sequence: TGTGCCTGGGGGTACACAGAAGATACGCAGTATTTT. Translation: CAWGYTEDTQYF.

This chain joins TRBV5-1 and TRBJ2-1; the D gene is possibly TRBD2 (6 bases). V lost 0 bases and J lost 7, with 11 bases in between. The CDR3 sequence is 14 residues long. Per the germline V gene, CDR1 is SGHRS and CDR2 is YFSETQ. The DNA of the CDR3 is TGCGCCAGCAGCTTGGTAGCGGAGGGGAATGAGCAGTTCTTC. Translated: CASSLVAEGNEQFF.

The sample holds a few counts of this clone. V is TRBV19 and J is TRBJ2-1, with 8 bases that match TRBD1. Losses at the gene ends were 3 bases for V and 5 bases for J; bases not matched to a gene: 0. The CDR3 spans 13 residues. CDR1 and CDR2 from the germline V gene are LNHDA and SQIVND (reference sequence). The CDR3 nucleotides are TGTGCCAGTAGTATGGACAGGGACAATGAGCAGTTCTTC. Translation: CASSMDRDNEQFF.

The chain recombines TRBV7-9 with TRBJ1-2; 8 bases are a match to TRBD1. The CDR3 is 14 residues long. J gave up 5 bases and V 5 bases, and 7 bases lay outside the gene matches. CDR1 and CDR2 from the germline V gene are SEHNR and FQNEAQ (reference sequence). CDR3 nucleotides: TGTGCCAGCAGCGATGGACAGGGAGTATATGGCTACACCTTC. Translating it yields CASSDGQGVYGYTF.

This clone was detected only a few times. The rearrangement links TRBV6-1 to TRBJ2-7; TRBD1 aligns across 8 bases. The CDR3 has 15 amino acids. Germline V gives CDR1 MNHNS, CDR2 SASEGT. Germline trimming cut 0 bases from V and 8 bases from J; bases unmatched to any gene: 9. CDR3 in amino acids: CASSEAWRQGAKQYF. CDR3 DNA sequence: TGTGCCAGCAGTGAAGCATGGAGGCAGGGGGCAAAGCAGTACTTC.

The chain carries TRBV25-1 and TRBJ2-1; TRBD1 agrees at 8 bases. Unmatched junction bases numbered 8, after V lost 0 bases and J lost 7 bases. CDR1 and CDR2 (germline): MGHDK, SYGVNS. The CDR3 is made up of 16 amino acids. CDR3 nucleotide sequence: TGTGCCAGCAGTGAATACAGGGGGCCTCTGGCTAATGAGCAGTTCTTC. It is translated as CASSEYRGPLANEQFF.

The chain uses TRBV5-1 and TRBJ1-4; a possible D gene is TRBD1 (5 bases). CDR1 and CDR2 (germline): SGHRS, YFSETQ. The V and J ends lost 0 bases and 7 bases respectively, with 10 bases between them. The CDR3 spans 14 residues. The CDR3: CASSLVGAGEKLFF. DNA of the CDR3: TGCGCCAGCAGCTTGGTAGGGGCTGGTGAAAAACTGTTTTTT.

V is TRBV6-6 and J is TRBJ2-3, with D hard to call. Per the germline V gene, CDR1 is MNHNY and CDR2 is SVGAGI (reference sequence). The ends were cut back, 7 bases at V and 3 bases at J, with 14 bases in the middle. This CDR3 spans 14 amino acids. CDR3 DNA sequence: TGTGCCAGCACCCGATCTAGTAGTACAGATACGCAGTATTTT. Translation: CASTRSSSTDTQYF.

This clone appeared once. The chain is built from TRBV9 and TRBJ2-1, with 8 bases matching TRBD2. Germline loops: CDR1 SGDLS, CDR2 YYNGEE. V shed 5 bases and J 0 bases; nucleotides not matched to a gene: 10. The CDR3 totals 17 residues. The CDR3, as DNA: TGTGCCAGCAGTCGTCGGACTAGCTCCAACTCCTACAATGAGCAGTTCTTC. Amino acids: CASSRRTSSNSYNEQFF.

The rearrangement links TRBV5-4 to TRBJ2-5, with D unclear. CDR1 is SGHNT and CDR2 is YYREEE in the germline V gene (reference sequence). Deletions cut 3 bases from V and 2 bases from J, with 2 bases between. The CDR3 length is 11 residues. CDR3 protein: CASSSQETQYF. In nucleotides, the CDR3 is TGTGCCAGCAGCTCGCAAGAGACCCAGTACTTC.

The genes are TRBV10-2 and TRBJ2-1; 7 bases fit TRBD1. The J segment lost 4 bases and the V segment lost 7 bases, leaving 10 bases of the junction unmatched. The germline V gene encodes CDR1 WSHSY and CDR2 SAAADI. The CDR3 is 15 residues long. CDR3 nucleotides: TGCGCCAGCAAGAGGACAGGAACAGCGTACAATGAGCAGTTCTTC. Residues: CASKRTGTAYNEQFF.

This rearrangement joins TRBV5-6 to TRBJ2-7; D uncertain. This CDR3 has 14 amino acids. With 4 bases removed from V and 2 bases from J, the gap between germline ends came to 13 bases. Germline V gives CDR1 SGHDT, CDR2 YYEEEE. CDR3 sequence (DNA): TGTGCCAGCAGCATAGATCTTAAACCCTACGAGCAGTACTTC. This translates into CASSIDLKPYEQYF.

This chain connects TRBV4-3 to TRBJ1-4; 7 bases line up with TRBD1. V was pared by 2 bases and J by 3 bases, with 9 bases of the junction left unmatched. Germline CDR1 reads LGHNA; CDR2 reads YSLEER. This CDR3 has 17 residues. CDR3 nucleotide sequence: TGCGCCAGCAGCCAATCCCCAAAGGGGGCCGCTAATGAAAAACTGTTTTTT. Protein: CASSQSPKGAANEKLFF.

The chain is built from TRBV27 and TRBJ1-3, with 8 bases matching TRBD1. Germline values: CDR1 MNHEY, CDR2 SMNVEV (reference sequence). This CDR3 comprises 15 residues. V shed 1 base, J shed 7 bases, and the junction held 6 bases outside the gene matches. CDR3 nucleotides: TGTGCCAGCAGTTTATTAGGACAGGGAGCGAACACCATATATTTT. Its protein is CASSLLGQGANTIYF.

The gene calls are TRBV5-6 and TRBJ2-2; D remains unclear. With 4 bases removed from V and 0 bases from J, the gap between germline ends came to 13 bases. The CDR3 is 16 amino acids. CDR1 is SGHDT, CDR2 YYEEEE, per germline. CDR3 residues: CASSLIRQSNTGELFF. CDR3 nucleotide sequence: TGTGCCAGCAGCCTAATCAGACAATCGAACACCGGGGAGCTGTTTTTT.

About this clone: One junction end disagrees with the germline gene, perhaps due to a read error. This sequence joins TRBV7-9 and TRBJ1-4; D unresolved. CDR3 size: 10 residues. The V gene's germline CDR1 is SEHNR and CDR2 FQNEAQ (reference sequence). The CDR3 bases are TGTTCCAGCGGAGGGGAAAAACTGTTTTTT. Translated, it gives CSSGGEKLFF.

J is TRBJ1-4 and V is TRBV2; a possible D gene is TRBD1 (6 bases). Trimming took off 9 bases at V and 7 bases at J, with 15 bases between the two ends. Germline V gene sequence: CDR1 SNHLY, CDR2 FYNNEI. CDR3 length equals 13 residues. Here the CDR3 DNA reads TGTGCCAGTATAGGGGGATTAGGTGAAAAACTGTTTTTT. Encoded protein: CASIGGLGEKLFF.

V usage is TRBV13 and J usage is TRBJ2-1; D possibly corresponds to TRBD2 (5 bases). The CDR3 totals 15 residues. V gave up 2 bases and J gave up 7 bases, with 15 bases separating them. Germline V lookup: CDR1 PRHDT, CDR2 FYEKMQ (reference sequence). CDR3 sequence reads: CASSLRPSPGNEQFF. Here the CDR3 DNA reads TGTGCCAGCAGCTTAAGGCCTAGCCCTGGAAATGAGCAGTTCTTC.

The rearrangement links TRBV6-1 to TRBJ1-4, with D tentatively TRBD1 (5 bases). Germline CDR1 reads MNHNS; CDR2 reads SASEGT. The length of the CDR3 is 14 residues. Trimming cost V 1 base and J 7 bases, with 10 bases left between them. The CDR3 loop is CASSEVWGTEKLFF. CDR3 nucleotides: TGTGCCAGCAGTGAAGTCTGGGGCACTGAAAAACTGTTTTTT.

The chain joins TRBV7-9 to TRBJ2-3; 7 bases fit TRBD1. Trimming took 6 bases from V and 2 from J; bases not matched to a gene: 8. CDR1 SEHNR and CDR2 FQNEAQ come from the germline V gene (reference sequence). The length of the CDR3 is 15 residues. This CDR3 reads CASRLRDSPTDTQYF. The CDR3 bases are TGTGCCAGCAGACTTAGGGACAGTCCCACAGATACGCAGTATTTT.